This T cell receptor beta chain came from a study of T cell repertoires in cytomegalovirus infection. Deletions cut 5 bases from V and 5 bases from J, with 10 bases between. The CDR3 totals 14 residues. CDR1 is SEHNR, CDR2 FQNEAQ, per germline (reference sequence). A single record per CDR3 protein comes from TCRdb applying MiXCR to the reads. The data contain fewer than 900,000 distinct CDR3 sequences, 25% to 35% of them singletons. Comment on this clonotype: Its target is unknown.

Here the sequenced sample was cultured CD8+ T cells from PBMCs, taken from culture after CMV antigen stimulation. V gene TRBV7-9 combines with J gene TRBJ2-6; D is undetermined. This clonotype was obtained from a human donor in good health (CMV status not recorded). Some clones in this sample may be carry-over from other donors' samples. The CDR3 reads CASSPPGWANVLTF. DNA for the CDR3: TGTGCCAGCAGCCCCCCGGGCTGGGCCAACGTCCTGACTTTC.